Below, one T cell receptor beta chain is given with its context. What it recognizes is unknown. Profiling relied on immunoSEQ multiplex PCR, and the TCRdb table lists in-frame clones only, not all of them. This sample has 100,000 to 150,000 clones, with about 88% found just once. V lost 1 base and J 0 bases, leaving 16 bases between the germline ends. The CDR3 sequence is 18 residues long. CDR1 is SEHNR, CDR2 FQNEAQ, per germline (reference sequence). This sample was taken from a study of PD-1 blockade in mismatch repair-deficient tumors. Overall study results and limits: Tumor-resident clones, often absent from pretreatment blood, expanded after pembrolizumab and then contracted.

The V call is TRBV7-9, the J call TRBJ2-1; maybe TRBD2 (6 bases). The sequencing here drew on peripheral blood, taken 44 weeks after starting pembrolizumab. The receptor was derived from an adult with mismatch repair-deficient cancer. CDR3 bases: TGTGCCAGCAGCTTAGAGAGGTTCCGGGGGACCTCCTACAATGAGCAGTTCTTC. Translating gives CASSLERFRGTSYNEQFF.